This T cell receptor beta chain was recovered during a study of T cell changes during pregnancy in multiple sclerosis. The junction had 3 bases not matched to a gene; V was cut back by 5 bases and J by 3 bases. There are 13 residues in the CDR3. From germline, CDR1 is SGHTA and CDR2 FQGTGA. Clones were read by immunoSEQ multiplex PCR, and TCRdb kept only the in-frame ones, dropping some. The table shows under 40,000 clones, with roughly nine tenths occurring only once. This clone was seen only once. Other DNA sequences from this sample encode an identical CDR3 as well. This receptor was obtained from a female donor in good health, enrolled as a control in a pregnancy study. The sample consisted of peripheral blood, taken in the third trimester of pregnancy. The chain combines TRBV7-3 with TRBJ2-5; TRBD2 matches at 7 bases. The CDR3 sequence: CASSPAGKETQYF. The CDR3 DNA sequence: TGTGCCAGCAGCCCAGCGGGGAAAGAGACCCAGTACTTC.